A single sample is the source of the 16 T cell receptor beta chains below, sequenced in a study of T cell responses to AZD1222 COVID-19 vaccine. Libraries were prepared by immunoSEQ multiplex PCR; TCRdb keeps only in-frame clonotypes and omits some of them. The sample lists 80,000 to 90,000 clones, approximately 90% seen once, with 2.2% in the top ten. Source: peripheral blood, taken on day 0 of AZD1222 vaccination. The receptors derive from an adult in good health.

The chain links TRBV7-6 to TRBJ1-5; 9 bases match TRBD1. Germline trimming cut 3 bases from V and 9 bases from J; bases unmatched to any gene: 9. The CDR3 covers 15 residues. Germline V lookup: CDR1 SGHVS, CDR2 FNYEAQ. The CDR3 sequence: CASSLEGTGQAPQHF. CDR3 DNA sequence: TGTGCCAGCAGCTTGGAAGGGACAGGGCAGGCGCCCCAGCATTTT.

The DNA of the CDR3 is TGTGCCAGCAGCTTGGCGCGACAGGTCCTCTATGGCTACACCTTC. This encodes CASSLARQVLYGYTF. The rearrangement links TRBV5-6 to TRBJ1-2; D may be TRBD1 (6 bases). The CDR3 is made up of 15 amino acids. The germline V gene encodes CDR1 SGHDT and CDR2 YYEEEE. Trimming took off 0 bases at V and 4 bases at J, with 13 bases between the two ends.

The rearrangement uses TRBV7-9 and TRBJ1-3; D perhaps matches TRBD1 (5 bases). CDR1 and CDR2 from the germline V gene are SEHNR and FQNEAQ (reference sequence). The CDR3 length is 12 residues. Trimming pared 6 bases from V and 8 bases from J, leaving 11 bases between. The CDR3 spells CASRGAADTIYF. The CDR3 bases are TGTGCCAGCAGAGGGGCCGCGGACACCATATATTTT.

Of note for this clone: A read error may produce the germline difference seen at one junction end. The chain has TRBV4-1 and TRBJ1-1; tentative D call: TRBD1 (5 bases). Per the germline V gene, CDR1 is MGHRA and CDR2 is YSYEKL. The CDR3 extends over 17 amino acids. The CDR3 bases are TGCGCCAGCAGACAAGCTCAAGCGGGGGGGGTGAACACTGAAGCTTTCTTT. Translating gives CASRQAQAGGVNTEAFF.

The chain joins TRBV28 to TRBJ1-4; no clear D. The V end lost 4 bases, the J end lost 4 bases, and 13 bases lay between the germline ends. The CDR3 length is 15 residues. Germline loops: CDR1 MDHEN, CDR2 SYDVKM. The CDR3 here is CASSWSRASNEKLFF. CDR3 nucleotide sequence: TGTGCCAGCAGTTGGAGTAGGGCAAGTAATGAAAAACTGTTTTTT. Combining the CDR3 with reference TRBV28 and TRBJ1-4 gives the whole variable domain DVKVTQSSRYLVKRTGEKVFLECVQDMDHENMFWYRQDPGLGLRLIYFSYDVKMKEKGDIPEGYSVSREKKERFSLILESASTNQTSMYLCASSWSRASNEKLFFGSGTQLSVL.

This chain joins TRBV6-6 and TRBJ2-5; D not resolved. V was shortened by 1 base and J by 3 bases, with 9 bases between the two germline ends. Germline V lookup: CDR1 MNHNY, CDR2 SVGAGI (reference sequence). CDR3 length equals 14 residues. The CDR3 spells CASSYFNGKETQYF. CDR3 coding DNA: TGTGCCAGCAGTTACTTTAACGGAAAAGAGACCCAGTACTTC.

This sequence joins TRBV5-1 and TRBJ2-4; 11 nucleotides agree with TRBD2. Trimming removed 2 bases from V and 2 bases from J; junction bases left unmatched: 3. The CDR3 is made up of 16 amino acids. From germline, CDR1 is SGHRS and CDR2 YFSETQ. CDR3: CASSLLAGVTKNIQYF. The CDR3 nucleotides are TGCGCCAGCAGCTTACTAGCGGGAGTCACCAAAAACATTCAGTACTTC.

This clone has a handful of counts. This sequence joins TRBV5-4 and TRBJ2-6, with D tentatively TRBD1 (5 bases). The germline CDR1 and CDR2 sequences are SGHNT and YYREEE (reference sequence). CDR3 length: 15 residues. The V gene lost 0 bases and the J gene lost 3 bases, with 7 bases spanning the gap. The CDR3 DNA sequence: TGTGCCAGCAGCTTGGCAGGGCATGGGGCCAACGTCCTGACTTTC. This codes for CASSLAGHGANVLTF.

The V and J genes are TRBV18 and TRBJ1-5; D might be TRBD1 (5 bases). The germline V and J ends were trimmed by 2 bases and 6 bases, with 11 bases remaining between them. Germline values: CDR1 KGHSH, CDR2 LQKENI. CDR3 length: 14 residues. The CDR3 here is CASSPSKGPQPQHF. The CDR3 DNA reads TGTGCCAGCTCACCAAGCAAGGGGCCTCAGCCCCAGCATTTT.

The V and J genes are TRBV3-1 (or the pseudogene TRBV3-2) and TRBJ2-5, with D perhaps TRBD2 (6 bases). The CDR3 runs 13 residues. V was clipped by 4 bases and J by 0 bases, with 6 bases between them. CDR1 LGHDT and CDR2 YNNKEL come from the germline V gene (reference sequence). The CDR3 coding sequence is TGTGCCAGCAGCCGGGACTACCAAGAGACCCAGTACTTC. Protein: CASSRDYQETQYF.

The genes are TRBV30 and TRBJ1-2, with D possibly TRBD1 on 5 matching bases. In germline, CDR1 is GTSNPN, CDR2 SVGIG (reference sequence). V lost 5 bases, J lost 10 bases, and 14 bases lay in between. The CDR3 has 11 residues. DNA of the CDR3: TGTGCCTGGCACAAAAGAGGGGACTACACCTTC. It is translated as CAWHKRGDYTF.

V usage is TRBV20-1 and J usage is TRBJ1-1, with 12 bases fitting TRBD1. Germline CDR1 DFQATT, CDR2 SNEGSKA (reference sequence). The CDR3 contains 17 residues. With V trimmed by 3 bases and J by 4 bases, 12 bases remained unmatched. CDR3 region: CSASTGTGGAVGTEAFF. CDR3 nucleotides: TGCAGTGCTAGTACCGGGACAGGGGGCGCAGTGGGCACTGAAGCTTTCTTT.

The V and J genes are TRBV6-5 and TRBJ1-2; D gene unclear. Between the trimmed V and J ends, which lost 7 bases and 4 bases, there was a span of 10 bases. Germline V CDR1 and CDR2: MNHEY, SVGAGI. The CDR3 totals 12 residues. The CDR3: CASTVAGYGYTF. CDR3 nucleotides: TGTGCCAGCACGGTGGCGGGCTATGGCTACACCTTC.

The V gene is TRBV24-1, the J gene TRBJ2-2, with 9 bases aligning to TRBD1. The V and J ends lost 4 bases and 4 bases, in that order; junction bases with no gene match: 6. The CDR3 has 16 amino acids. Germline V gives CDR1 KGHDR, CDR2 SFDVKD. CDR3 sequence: CATSDSGTGTTGELFF. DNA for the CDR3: TGTGCCACCAGTGACTCCGGGACAGGGACCACCGGGGAGCTGTTTTTT.

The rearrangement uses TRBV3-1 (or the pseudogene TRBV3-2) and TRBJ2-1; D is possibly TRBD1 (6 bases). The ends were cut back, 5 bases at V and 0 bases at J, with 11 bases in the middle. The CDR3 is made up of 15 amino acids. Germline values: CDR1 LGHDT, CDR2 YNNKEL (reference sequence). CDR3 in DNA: TGTGCCAGCAGCTCTACAGGGATCTCCTACAATGAGCAGTTCTTC. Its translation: CASSSTGISYNEQFF.

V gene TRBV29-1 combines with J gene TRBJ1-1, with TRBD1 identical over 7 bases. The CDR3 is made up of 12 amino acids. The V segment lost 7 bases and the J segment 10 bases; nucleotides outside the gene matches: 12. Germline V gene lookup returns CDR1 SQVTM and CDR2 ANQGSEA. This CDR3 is CSDNDRAWGAFF. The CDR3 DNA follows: TGCAGCGACAATGACAGGGCATGGGGAGCTTTCTTT.